This entry describes one T cell receptor (beta chain). Its antigen is unknown. The method was immunoSEQ multiplex PCR; TCRdb's version includes in-frame clones alone and lacks a portion of them. The table includes some 110,000 clones, approximately 90% detected once. These data are taken from a study of CD4+ T cells in melanoma. Whole-study results and caveats: Diverse differentiation states were reported for melanoma neoantigen-specific CD4+ T cells.

Sequencing used peripheral blood. The sequence came from a human donor with melanoma.

This CDR3 is CASKAGIGSSRAKNIQYF. The CDR3, as DNA: TGTGCCAGCAAAGCGGGAATTGGTAGCTCCCGGGCCAAAAACATTCAGTACTTC. This rearrangement joins TRBV11-2 to TRBJ2-4; 7 positions agree with TRBD2. Germline V gives CDR1 SGHAT, CDR2 FQNNGV. V gave up 7 bases and J gave up 1 base; unmatched junction bases: 16. This CDR3 has 18 residues.